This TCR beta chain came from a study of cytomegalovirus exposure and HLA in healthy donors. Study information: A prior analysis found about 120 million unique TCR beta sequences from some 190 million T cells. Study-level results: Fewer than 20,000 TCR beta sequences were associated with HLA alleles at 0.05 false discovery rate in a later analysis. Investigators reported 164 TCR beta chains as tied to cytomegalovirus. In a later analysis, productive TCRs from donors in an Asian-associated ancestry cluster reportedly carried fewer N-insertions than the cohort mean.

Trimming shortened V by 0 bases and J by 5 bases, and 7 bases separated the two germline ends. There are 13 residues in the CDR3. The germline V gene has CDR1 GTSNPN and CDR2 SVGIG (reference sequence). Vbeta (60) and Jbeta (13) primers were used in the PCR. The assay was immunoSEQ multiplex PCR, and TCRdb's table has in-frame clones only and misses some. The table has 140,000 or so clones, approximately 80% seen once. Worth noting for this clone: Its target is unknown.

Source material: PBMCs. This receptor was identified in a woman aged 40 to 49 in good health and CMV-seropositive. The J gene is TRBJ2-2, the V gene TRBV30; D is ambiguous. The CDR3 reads CAWSVRVTGELFF. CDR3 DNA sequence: TGTGCCTGGAGTGTACGGGTTACCGGGGAGCTGTTTTTT. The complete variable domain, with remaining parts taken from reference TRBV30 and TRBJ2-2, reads SQTIHQWPATLVQPVGSPLSLECTVEGTSNPNLYWYRQAAGRGLQLLFYSVGIGQISSEVPQNLSASRPQDRQFILSSKKLLLSDSGFYLCAWSVRVTGELFFGEGSRLTVL.